These 32 T cell receptor beta chains originate from one sample sequenced in a study of blood T cells in healthy people across ages. With a J-beta primer mix and a sample-barcoded 5' primer, a second PCR ran 7 to 11 cycles. A single record per CDR3 protein comes from TCRdb applying MiXCR to the 5' RACE reads. Among 730,000 or so distinct CDR3 sequences listed, around 43% were seen once. Sequencing used blood. The receptors were sampled from an elderly man in good health.

The CDR3 DNA reads TGTGCCAGCCAAGAGAGCGGGGCCCTCAATGAGCAGTTCTTC. Translated: CASQESGALNEQFF. J is TRBJ2-1 and V is TRBV6-2 or TRBV6-3; TRBD2 aligns across 7 bases. With 8 bases clipped from V and 6 bases from J, the junction kept 10 bases outside the gene matches. Looked up from germline, CDR1 is MNHEY and CDR2 is SVGEGT. This CDR3 is 14 amino acids long.

This chain joins TRBV20-1 and TRBJ2-6, with 8 bases lining up with TRBD1. Germline assignment: CDR1 DFQATT and CDR2 SNEGSKA (reference sequence). The V and J ends lost 2 bases and 0 bases, in that order; junction bases with no gene match: 6. The CDR3 totals 17 residues. The CDR3 loop is CSARRQGASSGANVLTF. The CDR3 DNA reads as TGCAGTGCTAGAAGGCAGGGGGCGTCCTCTGGGGCCAACGTCCTGACTTTC.

CDR3 sequence: CSAYVGQGSYEQYF. The CDR3 DNA sequence: TGCAGTGCTTATGTCGGACAGGGTTCCTACGAGCAGTACTTC. The J gene is TRBJ2-7, the V gene TRBV20-1, with 8 bases matching TRBD1. Losses at the gene ends were 5 bases for V and 1 base for J; bases not matched to a gene: 7. The CDR3 contains 14 residues. In germline, CDR1 is DFQATT, CDR2 SNEGSKA (reference sequence).

This chain joins TRBV20-1 and TRBJ1-2; 11 bases agree with TRBD1. Germline V gives CDR1 DFQATT, CDR2 SNEGSKA (reference sequence). The ends lost 5 bases at V and 4 bases at J; junction bases unmatched: 9. This CDR3 is built from 15 residues. The CDR3 DNA sequence: TGCAGTGCTCCCGGGACAGGGGGTGTCTCCTATGGCTACACCTTC. It is translated as CSAPGTGGVSYGYTF.

The V and J genes are TRBV20-1 and TRBJ2-1, with 10 bases that match TRBD2. Unmatched junction bases numbered 8, after V lost 2 bases and J lost 10 bases. Germline V lookup: CDR1 DFQATT, CDR2 SNEGSKA (reference sequence). The CDR3 loop spans 14 amino acids. The CDR3 DNA is TGCAGTGCTAGAATAGCGGGAGGCCTCTACGAGCAGTTCTTC. The encoded protein is CSARIAGGLYEQFF.

This sequence joins TRBV7-3 and TRBJ2-1; a weak D match, TRBD1 (6 bases). The germline gives CDR1 SGHTA, CDR2 FQGTGA. The ends were cut back, 4 bases at V and 2 bases at J, with 12 bases in the middle. The CDR3 is 15 residues long. The CDR3 reads CASSSKGEAYNEQFF. In DNA, the CDR3 is TGTGCCAGCAGCTCAAAGGGGGAAGCCTACAATGAGCAGTTCTTC.

As for this clonotype: This may stem from a read error, because a much larger clone lies one nucleotide away. The V gene is TRBV4-3, the J gene TRBJ1-6, with 7 bases matching TRBD1. In germline, CDR1 is LGHNA, CDR2 YSLEER. This CDR3 is built from 13 residues. The CDR3 bases are TGCGCCAGCCAGGGACAGAAGAATTCACCCCCCCACTTT. The encoded protein is CASQGQKNSPPHF.

This clonotype was seen a few times. The rearrangement links TRBV29-1 to TRBJ1-2; D not certain. V was trimmed by 3 bases and J by 2 bases, leaving 10 bases between them. Germline assignment: CDR1 SQVTM and CDR2 ANQGSEA. CDR3 length equals 13 residues. CDR3 bases: TGCAGCGTTGATAGGGCAGGAAACTATGGCTACACCTTC. Translation gives CSVDRAGNYGYTF.

This clonotype appeared a few times. Since a much larger clone is just one base distant, this may be a read error. The chain is built from TRBV5-1 and TRBJ2-1; D may be TRBD1 (5 bases). Judging by the DNA end, TRBJ2-7 fits better; the J call may be wrong. Germline CDR1 SGHRS, CDR2 YFSETQ. The CDR3 is 14 amino acids. This CDR3 is CASSSDSFYNEQYF. The CDR3 DNA reads as TGCGCCAGCAGCTCAGACAGTTTCTACAATGAGCAGTACTTC.

The CDR3: CSARDPGVFSYEQYF. The CDR3 bases are TGCAGTGCTAGGGACCCAGGGGTGTTCAGCTACGAGCAGTACTTC. This rearrangement joins TRBV20-1 to TRBJ2-7; D possibly corresponds to TRBD1 (6 bases). The V and J ends lost 3 bases and 3 bases respectively, with 18 bases between them. The CDR3 length is 15 residues. Germline V lookup: CDR1 DFQATT, CDR2 SNEGSKA (reference sequence).

In regard to this clonotype: A much larger clone lies a single base off, so this may be a read error. The chain uses TRBV29-1 and TRBJ2-1, with D perhaps TRBD1 or TRBD2 (5 bases each). The CDR3 covers 15 residues. Looked up from germline, CDR1 is SQVTM and CDR2 is ANQGSEA. Here the CDR3 reads CSAQRGASSYNELFF. The CDR3 DNA follows: TGCAGCGCCCAACGAGGGGCGTCGTCCTACAATGAGCTGTTCTTC.

A few counts support this clonotype. V usage is TRBV7-2 and J usage is TRBJ2-1; TRBD1 agrees at 7 bases. V gave up 5 bases and J gave up 0 bases; unmatched junction bases: 4. CDR1 is SGHTA, CDR2 FQGNSA, per germline. This CDR3 has 15 residues. The CDR3, as DNA: TGTGCCAGCAGCACACGACAGGGCTCCTACAATGAGCAGTTCTTC. The encoded protein is CASSTRQGSYNEQFF.

This clonotype was seen only a few times. This chain joins TRBV27 and TRBJ1-1, with a weak D call TRBD1 (5 bases). The CDR3 spans 15 residues. The germline V gene has CDR1 MNHEY and CDR2 SMNVEV (reference sequence). Trimming removed 4 bases from V and 0 bases from J, with 12 bases in between. For the CDR3, the DNA is TGTGCCAGCAGTTCGACCGGGACGGTGAACACTGAAGCTTTCTTT. It specifies CASSSTGTVNTEAFF.

Many counts were recorded for this clonotype. This chain uses TRBV3-1 with TRBJ2-7; the match to TRBD1 covers 8 bases. This CDR3 is 15 amino acids long. Trimming cost V 5 bases and J 0 bases; bases outside gene matches: 6. Germline-derived CDR1 and CDR2 are LGHDT and YNNKEL (reference sequence). CDR3 coding DNA: TGTGCCAGCAGCGGACGGGACAGGAGCTCCTACGAGCAGTACTTC. It translates to CASSGRDRSSYEQYF.

The J gene is TRBJ2-5, the V gene TRBV11-2, with TRBD2 matching over 7 bases. CDR1 SGHAT and CDR2 FQNNGV come from the germline V gene. Trimming at V came to 7 bases and at J to 11 bases, leaving 19 bases not matched to a gene. The CDR3 totals 15 residues. CDR3: CASTSRGLGYNEQYF. DNA for the CDR3: TGTGCCAGCACCTCTAGAGGACTAGGCTACAATGAGCAGTACTTC.

This clonotype was recorded at least ten times. The CDR3 DNA follows: TGTGCCAGCAGTTTAGACACAACAAGCGATTCACCCCTCCACTTT. Translated: CASSLDTTSDSPLHF. This sequence joins TRBV12-3 or TRBV12-4 and TRBJ1-6; D is uncertain. There are 15 residues in the CDR3. The V and J ends lost 1 base and 8 bases respectively, with 12 bases between them.

The chain links TRBV6-2 or TRBV6-3 to TRBJ2-3; D unclear. V dropped 6 bases and J dropped 3 bases, with 7 bases sitting between them. There are 12 residues in the CDR3. Germline V gene data show CDR1 as MNHEY and CDR2 as SVGEGT. The CDR3, as DNA: TGTGCCAGCAGGCCAGATACAGATACGCAGTATTTT. It is translated as CASRPDTDTQYF.

The chain joins TRBV2 to TRBJ1-1; D unresolved. The CDR3 is 13 residues long. V lost 7 bases and J lost 5, with 14 bases in between. Looked up from germline, CDR1 is SNHLY and CDR2 is FYNNEI. The chain's CDR3 is CASTPNVGTEAFF. In DNA, the CDR3 is TGTGCCAGCACCCCTAACGTGGGGACTGAAGCTTTCTTT.

This clonotype came up a few times. J is TRBJ2-7 and V is TRBV6-2 or TRBV6-3, with D possibly TRBD1 on 6 matching bases. The CDR3 has 13 residues. Germline V gene sequence: CDR1 MNHEY, CDR2 SVGEGT. The V end was cut by 5 bases, the J end by 5 bases, with 13 bases between. CDR3 nucleotides: TGTGCCAGCAGTAGGCGGCCAGGGGACGAGCAGTACTTC. Translated: CASSRRPGDEQYF.

The chain has TRBV20-1 and TRBJ2-5; possibly TRBD1 for D (5 bases). The germline V gene encodes CDR1 DFQATT and CDR2 SNEGSKA (reference sequence). The V and J ends lost 1 base and 2 bases respectively, with 17 bases between them. CDR3 length: 16 residues. In DNA form, the CDR3 reads TGCAGTGCTAGAGTAGGTAGCCAGGGTTCACAAGAGACCCAGTACTTC. As protein: CSARVGSQGSQETQYF.

This clonotype was counted ten times or more. V and J are TRBV20-1 and TRBJ2-1; 7 bases fit TRBD1. In germline, CDR1 is DFQATT, CDR2 SNEGSKA (reference sequence). Trimming cost V 0 bases and J 3 bases; bases outside gene matches: 14. The CDR3 is made up of 18 amino acids. The CDR3 DNA is TGCAGTGCTAGAGATCCCCTTACTCCGGGACAGTACTACAATGAGCAGTTCTTC. Amino acid sequence: CSARDPLTPGQYYNEQFF.

In this sample, this clonotype turned up once. The rearrangement uses TRBV7-9 and TRBJ2-3; TRBD2 aligns across 11 bases. V was clipped by 5 bases and J by 4 bases; unmatched bases: 8. The CDR3 sequence is 16 residues long. Germline CDR1 reads SEHNR; CDR2 reads FQNEAQ (reference sequence). CDR3 sequence: CASSPLAGVSADTQYF. The CDR3 DNA follows: TGTGCCAGCAGCCCACTAGCGGGGGTCTCCGCAGATACGCAGTATTTT.

This clonotype was counted only a few times. The chain's CDR3 is CASSQDVGRQETQYF. CDR3 coding DNA: TGTGCCAGCAGCCAAGATGTCGGCAGACAAGAGACCCAGTACTTC. The rearrangement joins TRBV14 to TRBJ2-5; D is undetermined. Trimming cost V 0 bases and J 2 bases, with 10 bases left between them. Germline V CDR1 and CDR2: SGHDN, FVKESK. The CDR3 length is 15 residues.

A remark on this clonotype: The junction departs from germline at one end; a sequencing error may be responsible. The chain uses TRBV7-2 and TRBJ2-3, with D maybe TRBD2 (6 bases). The CDR3 is made up of 16 amino acids. Germline CDR1 reads SGHTA; CDR2 reads FQGNSA. For the CDR3, the DNA is TGTGCCGGCAGCCCCCTGGCGGGGTTTAGCACAGATACGCAGTATTTT. It encodes CAGSPLAGFSTDTQYF.

The CDR3 nucleotides are TGCGCCAGCAGCCAAGATTCAGGACTAGCGGGAGGCAATGAGCAGTTCTTC. This sequence encodes CASSQDSGLAGGNEQFF. The J gene is TRBJ2-1, the V gene TRBV4-3; 14 nucleotides align to TRBD2. Germline CDR1 reads LGHNA; CDR2 reads YSLEER. The V segment lost 0 bases and the J segment 6 bases; nucleotides outside the gene matches: 4. This CDR3 region has 17 residues.

The chain links TRBV3-1 to TRBJ2-1, with 10 bases aligning to TRBD2. This CDR3 contains 17 residues. Germline V gene lookup returns CDR1 LGHDT and CDR2 YNNKEL (reference sequence). Trimming cost V 4 bases and J 1 base; bases outside gene matches: 7. The CDR3 nucleotides read TGTGCCAGCAGCCGGCGTCTAGCGGGAGCGTCCTACAATGAGCAGTTCTTC. Protein sequence: CASSRRLAGASYNEQFF.

This clonotype was seen a few times. V and J are TRBV7-2 and TRBJ2-1; possible D gene TRBD1, 6 bases. CDR3 length: 14 amino acids. V gave up 4 bases and J gave up 8 bases, with 15 bases separating them. The germline gives CDR1 SGHTA, CDR2 FQGNSA. The CDR3 loop is CASSSPDSRHEQFF. The CDR3 region has the DNA TGTGCCAGCAGCTCCCCGGACAGCAGGCATGAGCAGTTCTTC. Supplemented by reference TRBV7-2 and TRBJ2-1, the full variable domain reads GAGVSQSPSNKVTEKGKDVELRCDPISGHTALYWYRQSLGQGLEFLIYFQGNSAPDKSGLPSDRFSAERTGGSVSTLTIQRTQQEDSAVYLCASSSPDSRHEQFFGPGTRLTVL.

This chain links TRBV5-1 with TRBJ2-5, with D unresolved. V was shortened by 1 base and J by 2 bases, with 12 bases between the two germline ends. The CDR3 extends over 15 amino acids. From germline, CDR1 is SGHRS and CDR2 YFSETQ. The CDR3 nucleotides are TGCGCCAGCAGCTTGCGCCCGGAATATCAAGAGACCCAGTACTTC. As protein: CASSLRPEYQETQYF.

This clonotype appeared a few times. This rearrangement joins TRBV6-2 or TRBV6-3 to TRBJ1-4; D is unresolved. Looked up from germline, CDR1 is MNHEY and CDR2 is SVGEGT. The CDR3 totals 12 residues. V gave up 5 bases and J gave up 10 bases, with 11 bases separating them. This CDR3 reads CASSPTRLKLFF. DNA for the CDR3: TGTGCCAGCAGTCCCACCCGTCTAAAACTGTTTTTT.

The rearrangement links TRBV3-1 to TRBJ1-6; TRBD1 agrees at 12 bases. V gave up 2 bases and J gave up 4 bases; unmatched junction bases: 12. CDR1 is LGHDT and CDR2 is YNNKEL in the germline V gene (reference sequence). CDR3 length: 20 residues. CDR3: CASSQRAGTGGSGYNSPLHF. The CDR3 region has the DNA TGTGCCAGCAGCCAACGGGCCGGGACAGGGGGCTCAGGTTATAATTCACCCCTCCACTTT.

Regarding this clonotype: The conserved phenylalanine or tryptophan normally closing the CDR3 is absent here, so this likely arose from a read error. The chain carries TRBV4-3 and TRBJ2-1; 10 bases match TRBD1. V dropped 3 bases and J dropped 7; count of bases not matched to a gene: 9. The CDR3 is made up of 16 amino acids. CDR1 and CDR2 from the germline V gene are LGHNA and YSLEER. As DNA, the CDR3 is TGCGCCAGCAGCCATCTAACCGGGACAGGGGCGAATGAGCAGTTCTTA. As protein: CASSHLTGTGANEQFL.

Only a few counts were recorded for this clonotype. The chain joins TRBV5-1 to TRBJ2-7; D not resolved. The CDR3 runs to 15 residues. Germline CDR1 and CDR2: SGHRS and YFSETQ. V was trimmed by 0 bases and J by 1 base, leaving 11 bases between them. CDR3 protein: CASSLGRQESYEQYF. DNA for the CDR3: TGCGCCAGCAGCTTGGGTCGGCAAGAATCCTACGAGCAGTACTTC.